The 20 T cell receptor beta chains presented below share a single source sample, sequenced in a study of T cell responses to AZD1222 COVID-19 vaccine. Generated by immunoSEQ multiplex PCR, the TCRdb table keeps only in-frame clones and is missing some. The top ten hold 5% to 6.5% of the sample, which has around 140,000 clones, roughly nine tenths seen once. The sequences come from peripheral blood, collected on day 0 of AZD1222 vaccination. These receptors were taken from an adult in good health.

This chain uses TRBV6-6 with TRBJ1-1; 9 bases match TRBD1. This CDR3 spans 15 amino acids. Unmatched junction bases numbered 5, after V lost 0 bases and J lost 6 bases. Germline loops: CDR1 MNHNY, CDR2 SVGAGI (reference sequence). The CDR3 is CASSYSRQGGAEAFF. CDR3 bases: TGTGCCAGCAGTTACTCGAGACAGGGGGGCGCTGAAGCTTTCTTT.

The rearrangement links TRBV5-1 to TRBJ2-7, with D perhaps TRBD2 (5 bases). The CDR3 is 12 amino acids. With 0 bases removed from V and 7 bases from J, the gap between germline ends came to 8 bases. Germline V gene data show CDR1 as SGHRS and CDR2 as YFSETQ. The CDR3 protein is CASSLVGGEQYF. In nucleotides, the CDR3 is TGCGCCAGCAGCTTGGTTGGCGGGGAGCAGTACTTC.

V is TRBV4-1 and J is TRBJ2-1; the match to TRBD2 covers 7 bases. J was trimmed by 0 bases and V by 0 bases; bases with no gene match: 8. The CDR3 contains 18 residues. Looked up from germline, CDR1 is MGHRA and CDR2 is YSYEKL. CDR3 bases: TGCGCCAGCAGCCAAGATAGGAGCGGGGTGAGCTCCTACAATGAGCAGTTCTTC. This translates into CASSQDRSGVSSYNEQFF.

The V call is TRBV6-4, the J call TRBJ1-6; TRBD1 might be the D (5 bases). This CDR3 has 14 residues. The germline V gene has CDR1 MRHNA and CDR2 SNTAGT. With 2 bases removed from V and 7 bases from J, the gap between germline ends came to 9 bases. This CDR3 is CASSDGGLNSPLHF. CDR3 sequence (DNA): TGTGCCAGCAGTGACGGGGGACTCAATTCACCCCTCCACTTT.

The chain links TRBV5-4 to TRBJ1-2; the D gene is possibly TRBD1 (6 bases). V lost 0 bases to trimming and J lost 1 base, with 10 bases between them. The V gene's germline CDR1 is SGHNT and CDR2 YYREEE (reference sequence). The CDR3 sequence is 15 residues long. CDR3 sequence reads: CASSLAPTGNYGYTF. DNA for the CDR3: TGTGCCAGCAGCTTGGCCCCGACAGGTAACTATGGCTACACCTTC.

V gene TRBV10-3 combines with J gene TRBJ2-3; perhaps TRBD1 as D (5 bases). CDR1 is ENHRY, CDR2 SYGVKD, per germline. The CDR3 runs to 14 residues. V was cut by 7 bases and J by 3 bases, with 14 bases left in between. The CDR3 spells CAINYPGMTDTQYF. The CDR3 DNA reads TGTGCCATCAATTATCCAGGGATGACAGATACGCAGTATTTT.

The DNA for the CDR3 is TGTGCCTGGAGTAAAGGGTTTCCTAATGAAAAACTGTTTTTT. It yields the protein CAWSKGFPNEKLFF. The chain has TRBV30 and TRBJ1-4; unclear D gene. Germline V lookup: CDR1 GTSNPN, CDR2 SVGIG (reference sequence). V was clipped by 2 bases and J by 3 bases, with 10 bases between them. CDR3 size: 14 residues.

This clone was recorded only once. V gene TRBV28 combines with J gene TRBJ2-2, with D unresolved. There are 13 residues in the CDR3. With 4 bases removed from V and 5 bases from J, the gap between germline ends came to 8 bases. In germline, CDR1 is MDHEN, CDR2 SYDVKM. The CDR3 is CASSYMETGELFF. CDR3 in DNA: TGTGCCAGCAGTTACATGGAAACCGGGGAGCTGTTTTTT.

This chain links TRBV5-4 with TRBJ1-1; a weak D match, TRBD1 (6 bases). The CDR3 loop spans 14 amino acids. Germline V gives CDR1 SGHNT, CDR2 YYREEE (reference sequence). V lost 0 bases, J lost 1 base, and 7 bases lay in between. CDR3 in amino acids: CASSLGGGNTEAFF. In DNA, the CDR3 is TGTGCCAGCAGCTTGGGAGGGGGGAACACTGAAGCTTTCTTT.

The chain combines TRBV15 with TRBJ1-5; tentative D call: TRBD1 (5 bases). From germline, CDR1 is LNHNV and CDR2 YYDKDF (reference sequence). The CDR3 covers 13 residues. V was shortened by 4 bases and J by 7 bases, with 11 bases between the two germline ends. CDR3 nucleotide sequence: TGTGCCACCAGCACAGGGTTGGAACAGCCCCAGCATTTT. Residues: CATSTGLEQPQHF.

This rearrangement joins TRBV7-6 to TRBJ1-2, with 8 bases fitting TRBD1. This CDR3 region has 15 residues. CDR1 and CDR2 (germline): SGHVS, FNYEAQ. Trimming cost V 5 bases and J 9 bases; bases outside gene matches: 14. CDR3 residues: CASSHRGGQDGSYTF. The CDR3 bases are TGTGCCAGCAGCCACAGGGGGGGACAGGATGGTAGCTACACCTTC.

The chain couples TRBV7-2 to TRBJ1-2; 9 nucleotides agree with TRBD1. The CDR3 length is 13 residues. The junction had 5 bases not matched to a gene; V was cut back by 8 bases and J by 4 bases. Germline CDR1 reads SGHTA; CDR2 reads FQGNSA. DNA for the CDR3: TGTGCCAGCTCTCGGACAGGGGCCTATGGCTACACCTTC. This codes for CASSRTGAYGYTF. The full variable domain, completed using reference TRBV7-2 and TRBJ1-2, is GAGVSQSPSNKVTEKGKDVELRCDPISGHTALYWYRQSLGQGLEFLIYFQGNSAPDKSGLPSDRFSAERTGGSVSTLTIQRTQQEDSAVYLCASSRTGAYGYTFGSGTRLTVV.

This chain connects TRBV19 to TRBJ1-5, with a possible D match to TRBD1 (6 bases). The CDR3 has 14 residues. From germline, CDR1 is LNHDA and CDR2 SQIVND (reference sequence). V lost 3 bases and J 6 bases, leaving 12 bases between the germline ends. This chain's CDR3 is CASSIGGAGQPQHF. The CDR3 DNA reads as TGTGCCAGTAGTATTGGGGGGGCGGGTCAGCCCCAGCATTTT.

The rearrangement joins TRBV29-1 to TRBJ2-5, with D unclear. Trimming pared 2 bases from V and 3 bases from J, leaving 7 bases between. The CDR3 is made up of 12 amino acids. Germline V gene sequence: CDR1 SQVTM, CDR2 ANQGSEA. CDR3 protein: CSVERTEETQYF. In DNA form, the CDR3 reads TGCAGCGTTGAAAGGACGGAAGAGACCCAGTACTTC.

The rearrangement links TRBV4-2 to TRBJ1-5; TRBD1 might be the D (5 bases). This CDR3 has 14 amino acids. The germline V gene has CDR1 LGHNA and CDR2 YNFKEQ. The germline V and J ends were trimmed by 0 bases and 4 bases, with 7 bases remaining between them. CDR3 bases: TGTGCCAGCAGCCAAGAAAGGGGAAATCAGCCCCAGCATTTT. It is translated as CASSQERGNQPQHF.

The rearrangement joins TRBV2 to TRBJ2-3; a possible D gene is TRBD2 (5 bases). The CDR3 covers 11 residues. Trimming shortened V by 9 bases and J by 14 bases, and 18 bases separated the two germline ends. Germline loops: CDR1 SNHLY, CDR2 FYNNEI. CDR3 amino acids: CASDEGSNRYF. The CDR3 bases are TGTGCCAGTGACGAGGGCTCCAATAGGTATTTT.

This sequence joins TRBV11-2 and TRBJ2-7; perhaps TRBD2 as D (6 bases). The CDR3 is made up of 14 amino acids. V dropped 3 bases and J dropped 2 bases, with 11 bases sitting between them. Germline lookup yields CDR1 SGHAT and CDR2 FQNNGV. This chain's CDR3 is CASSLEGLTYEQYF. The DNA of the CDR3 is TGTGCCAGCAGCTTGGAGGGGCTGACCTACGAGCAGTACTTC.

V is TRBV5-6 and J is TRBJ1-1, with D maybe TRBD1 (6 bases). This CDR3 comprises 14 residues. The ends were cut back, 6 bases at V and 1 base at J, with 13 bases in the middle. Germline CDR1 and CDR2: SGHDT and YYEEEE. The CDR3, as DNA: TGTGCCAGCATAAAAACCAGGGGGAACACTGAAGCTTTCTTT. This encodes CASIKTRGNTEAFF.

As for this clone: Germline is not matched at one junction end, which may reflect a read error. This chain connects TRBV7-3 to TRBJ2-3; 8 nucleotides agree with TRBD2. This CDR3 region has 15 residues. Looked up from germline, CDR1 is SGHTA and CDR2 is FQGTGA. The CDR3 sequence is CASSLSGLAEDTQYF. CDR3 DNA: TGTGCCAGCAGTTTAAGCGGACTAGCCGAAGATACGCAGTATTTT.

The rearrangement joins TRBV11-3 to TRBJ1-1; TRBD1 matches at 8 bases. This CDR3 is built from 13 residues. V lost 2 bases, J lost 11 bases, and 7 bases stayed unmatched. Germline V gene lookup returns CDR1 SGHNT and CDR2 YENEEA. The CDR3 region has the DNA TGTGCCAGCAGCTTAAACAGGGGGGAAGATGCTTTCTTT. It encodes CASSLNRGEDAFF.